The T cell receptor (beta chain) under discussion was sequenced for a study of blood T cell repertoires in COVID-19. The overall study: From T cells, B-cell-depleted T cells, or PBMCs came the material, which was cDNA or gDNA.

TCRdb keeps only in-frame clones here, not all; method: immunoSEQ multiplex PCR. The repertoire consists of 140,000 to 150,000 clones, with around 80% occurring once and the leading ten covering roughly 15%. With V trimmed by 4 bases and J by 6 bases, 15 bases remained unmatched. Germline CDR1 SGHNT, CDR2 YYREEE (reference sequence). This CDR3 has 17 residues. This chain connects TRBV5-4 to TRBJ1-2, with 10 positions matching TRBD1. The specimen sequenced was peripheral blood. This receptor was taken from a human donor with acute or convalescent COVID-19. The donor label of this sample is uncertain. CDR3 nucleotides: TGTGCCAGCAGCCATGACAGGGGGCTTAATTTTCCGGATGGCTACACCTTC. It is translated as CASSHDRGLNFPDGYTF.